This T cell receptor beta chain came from a study of blood T cell repertoires in COVID-19. Profiling relied on immunoSEQ multiplex PCR, and the TCRdb table lists in-frame clones only, not all of them. This sample has just over 300,000 clones, with 75% to 90% found just once. Trimming removed 5 bases from V and 0 bases from J, with 17 bases in between. Per the germline V gene, CDR1 is LNHDA and CDR2 is SQIVND (reference sequence). The CDR3 covers 17 residues. This chain connects TRBV19 to TRBJ1-3; the D is unclear. Sequenced input: PBMCs or T cells enriched from blood (not recorded which). This clonotype originated in a man between 25 and 39 years old who had recovered from COVID-19. The CDR3 bases are TGTGCCAGTAGTTTAAGGTCGGCGGTAAACTCTGGAAACACCATATATTTT. Translating it yields CASSLRSAVNSGNTIYF.